This entry concerns a single TCR beta chain. The antigen remains unidentified. 13 Jbeta primers and 60 Vbeta primers were used for the PCR. Sequencing was performed with immunoSEQ multiplex PCR; in TCRdb, only in-frame clones are kept and a portion is missing. The table has roughly 200,000 clones, around 89% seen once. Looked up from germline, CDR1 is SGHNT and CDR2 is YENEEA. The CDR3 consists of 14 residues. The ends were cut back, 3 bases at V and 6 bases at J, with 15 bases in the middle. This record belongs to a study of cytomegalovirus exposure and HLA in healthy donors. Overall study findings and caveats: Later analysis identified a missense DCLRE1C variant that was linked to TCR beta V- and J-gene trimming.

The sequencing sample was made of PBMCs. The chain employs TRBV11-3 and TRBJ2-7; D may be TRBD1 (5 bases). This sequence originates from a woman aged 18-35 years in good health and CMV-seronegative. The CDR3 loop is CASSLPGPYREQYF. In DNA form, the CDR3 reads TGTGCCAGCAGCTTGCCAGGGCCATACCGCGAGCAGTACTTC.